Listed here are 12 T cell receptor beta chains from one sample, sequenced in a study of cytomegalovirus exposure and HLA in healthy donors. The PCR used 60 Vbeta and 13 Jbeta primers. Measured with immunoSEQ multiplex PCR; TCRdb has only the in-frame clones, and not every one. The sample gives 250,000 or so clones, about 90% of which show up once; 1.7% is in the top ten. The sequenced sample consisted of PBMCs. The source of these receptors is a girl aged 2 to 10 in good health and CMV-seronegative.

The CDR3 sequence is CASKRGQALMYGYTF. In DNA form, the CDR3 reads TGTGCCAGTAAAAGGGGGCAAGCACTTATGTATGGCTACACCTTC. The rearrangement joins TRBV19 to TRBJ1-2; TRBD1 aligns across 7 bases. The germline CDR1 and CDR2 sequences are LNHDA and SQIVND (reference sequence). Germline trimming cut 7 bases from V and 5 bases from J; bases unmatched to any gene: 13. The length of the CDR3 is 15 residues.

V usage is TRBV28 and J usage is TRBJ1-6; D not certain. V lost 3 bases and J 7 bases, leaving 10 bases between the germline ends. The CDR3 totals 14 residues. CDR1 MDHEN and CDR2 SYDVKM come from the germline V gene. The CDR3 sequence: CASSFLRRNSPLHF. CDR3 DNA sequence: TGTGCCAGCAGTTTTCTACGCCGGAATTCACCCCTCCACTTT.

The count of this clone is one. CDR3 nucleotide sequence: TGTGCCAGCAGCAAGGACAGGGGGCGCCCAGATACGCAGTATTTT. Protein: CASSKDRGRPDTQYF. The V and J genes are TRBV7-8 and TRBJ2-3; 11 nucleotides line up with TRBD1. Germline CDR1 and CDR2: SGHVS and FQNEAQ. The CDR3 is 15 amino acids. Trimming removed 5 bases from V and 4 bases from J; junction bases left unmatched: 5. Looking up the rest from reference TRBV7-8 and TRBJ2-3 gives the full variable domain: GAGVSQSPRYKVAKRGQDVALRCDPISGHVSLFWYQQALGQGPEFLTYFQNEAQLDKSGLPSDRFFAERPEGSVSTLKIQRTQQEDSAVYLCASSKDRGRPDTQYFGPGTRLTVL.

This sequence joins TRBV13 and TRBJ2-1, with D possibly matching TRBD2 (5 bases). The CDR3 loop spans 12 amino acids. CDR1 is PRHDT, CDR2 FYEKMQ, per germline (reference sequence). The V gene lost 4 bases and the J gene lost 10 bases, with 11 bases spanning the gap. The DNA of the CDR3 is TGTGCCAGCAGCTACGGGAAGCGGGAGCAGTTCTTC. Its protein is CASSYGKREQFF.

The chain couples TRBV7-3 to TRBJ2-3; 9 nucleotides match TRBD1. CDR1 SGHTA and CDR2 FQGTGA come from the germline V gene. V was pared by 8 bases and J by 3 bases, with 12 bases of the junction left unmatched. This CDR3 is 16 amino acids long. The CDR3 region has the DNA TGTGCCAGCTCCCTGGGACAGGGAGGGAGAACAGATACGCAGTATTTT. Its protein product is CASSLGQGGRTDTQYF.

This clone has only one observation. The chain combines TRBV18 with TRBJ1-5, with a possible D match to TRBD1 (6 bases). The germline CDR1 and CDR2 sequences are KGHSH and LQKENI. V was pared by 2 bases and J by 8 bases, with 13 bases between. The length of the CDR3 is 14 residues. The CDR3 nucleotides are TGTGCCAGCTCACCAAGTGGGGGCGGTAAGCCCCAGCATTTT. It yields the protein CASSPSGGGKPQHF.

The chain links TRBV6-1 to TRBJ2-3; D is perhaps TRBD2 (5 bases). This CDR3 has 14 amino acids. Germline CDR1 and CDR2: MNHNS and SASEGT. V was pared by 8 bases and J by 4 bases, with 16 bases between. CDR3 coding DNA: TGTGCCAGCCTCCTAAGCTTGGACTCAGATACGCAGTATTTT. It yields the protein CASLLSLDSDTQYF.

The CDR3 is CASSPRTGTEAFF. DNA for the CDR3: TGTGCCAGTAGTCCAAGGACAGGGACCGAAGCTTTCTTT. V and J are TRBV19 and TRBJ1-1; 8 positions agree with TRBD1. The CDR3 is 13 amino acids. With V trimmed by 5 bases and J by 8 bases, 7 bases remained unmatched. Germline V CDR1 and CDR2: LNHDA, SQIVND (reference sequence). The whole variable domain, filled in from reference TRBV19 and TRBJ1-1, reads DGGITQSPKYLFRKEGQNVTLSCEQNLNHDAMYWYRQDPGQGLRLIYYSQIVNDFQKGDIAEGYSVSREKKESFPLTVTSAQKNPTAFYLCASSPRTGTEAFFGQGTRLTVV.

This chain uses TRBV27 with TRBJ1-5; TRBD1 agrees at 9 bases. This CDR3 contains 15 residues. Germline trimming cut 4 bases from V and 6 bases from J; bases unmatched to any gene: 7. Germline V gene data show CDR1 as MNHEY and CDR2 as SMNVEV (reference sequence). In nucleotides, the CDR3 is TGTGCCAGCAGTTCCTTCGGGACAGGGATTCAGCCCCAGCATTTT. It codes for CASSSFGTGIQPQHF.

V is TRBV7-6 and J is TRBJ2-6, with 11 bases identical to TRBD1. This CDR3 has 18 residues. Germline V gene sequence: CDR1 SGHVS, CDR2 FNYEAQ. The trim removed 4 bases at V and 0 bases at J, leaving 5 bases unmatched. CDR3 sequence reads: CASSSGQGGFSGANVLTF. The CDR3 DNA reads as TGTGCCAGCAGCTCGGGACAGGGGGGTTTCTCTGGGGCCAACGTCCTGACTTTC. Drawing the rest from reference TRBV7-6 and TRBJ2-6, the complete variable domain is GAGVSQSPRYKVTKRGQDVALRCDPISGHVSLYWYRQALGQGPEFLTYFNYEAQQDKSGLPNDRFSAERPEGSISTLTIQRTEQRDSAMYRCASSSGQGGFSGANVLTFGAGSRLTVL.

The chain has TRBV29-1 and TRBJ1-2; TRBD1 matches 7 bases. The ends lost 6 bases at V and 6 bases at J; junction bases unmatched: 7. CDR1 is SQVTM, CDR2 ANQGSEA, per germline. CDR3 size: 12 residues. The CDR3 DNA follows: TGCAGCGTGCCTGGACAGGAGGATGGCTACACCTTC. This sequence encodes CSVPGQEDGYTF.

The CDR3 reads CASSLGVFASAADTQYF. The CDR3 coding sequence is TGTGCCAGCAGCTTAGGTGTCTTCGCCTCCGCGGCAGATACGCAGTATTTT. The chain links TRBV7-2 to TRBJ2-3, with D unresolved. CDR3 length: 17 residues. V was shortened by 1 base and J by 4 bases, with 18 bases between the two germline ends. Germline V gene data show CDR1 as SGHTA and CDR2 as FQGNSA.